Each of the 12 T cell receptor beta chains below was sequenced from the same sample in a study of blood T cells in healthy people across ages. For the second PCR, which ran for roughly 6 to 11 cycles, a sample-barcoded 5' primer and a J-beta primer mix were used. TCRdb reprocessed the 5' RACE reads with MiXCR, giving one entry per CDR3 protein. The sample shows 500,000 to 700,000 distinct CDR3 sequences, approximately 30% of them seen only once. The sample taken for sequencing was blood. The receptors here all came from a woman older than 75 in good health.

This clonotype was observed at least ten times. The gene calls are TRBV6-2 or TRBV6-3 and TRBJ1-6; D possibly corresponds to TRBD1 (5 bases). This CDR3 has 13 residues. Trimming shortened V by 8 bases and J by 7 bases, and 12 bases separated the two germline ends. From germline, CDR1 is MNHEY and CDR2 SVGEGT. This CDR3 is CASLSQGNSPLHF. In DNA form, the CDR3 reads TGTGCCAGCCTCTCCCAGGGAAATTCACCCCTCCACTTT.

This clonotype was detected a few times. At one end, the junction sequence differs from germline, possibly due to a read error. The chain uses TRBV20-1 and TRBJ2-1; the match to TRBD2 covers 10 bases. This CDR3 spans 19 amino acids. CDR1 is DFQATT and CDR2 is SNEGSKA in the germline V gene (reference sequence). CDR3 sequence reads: CGARERPSGGSGSYNEQFF. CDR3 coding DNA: TGCGGTGCTAGAGAGCGGCCTAGCGGGGGAAGTGGATCCTACAATGAGCAGTTCTTC.

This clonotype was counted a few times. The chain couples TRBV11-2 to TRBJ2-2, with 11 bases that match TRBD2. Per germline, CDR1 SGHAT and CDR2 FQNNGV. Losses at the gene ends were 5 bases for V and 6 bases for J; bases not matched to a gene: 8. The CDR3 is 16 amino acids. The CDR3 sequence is CASSPTVSGGAGELFF. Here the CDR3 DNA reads TGTGCCAGCAGCCCAACCGTTAGCGGGGGGGCCGGGGAGCTGTTTTTT.

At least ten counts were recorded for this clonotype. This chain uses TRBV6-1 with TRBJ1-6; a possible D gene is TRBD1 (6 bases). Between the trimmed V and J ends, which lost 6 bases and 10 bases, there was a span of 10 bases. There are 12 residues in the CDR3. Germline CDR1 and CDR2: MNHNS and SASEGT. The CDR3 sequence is CASSRGGSPLHF. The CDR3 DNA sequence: TGTGCCAGCAGCAGGGGTGGCTCACCCCTCCACTTT.

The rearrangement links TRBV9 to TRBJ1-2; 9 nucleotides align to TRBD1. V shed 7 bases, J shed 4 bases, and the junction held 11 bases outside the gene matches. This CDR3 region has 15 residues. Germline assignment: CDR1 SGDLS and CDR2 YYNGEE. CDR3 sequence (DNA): TGTGCCAGCGGCCCCCGGGACAGGGTCCCCTATGGCTACACCTTC. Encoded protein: CASGPRDRVPYGYTF.

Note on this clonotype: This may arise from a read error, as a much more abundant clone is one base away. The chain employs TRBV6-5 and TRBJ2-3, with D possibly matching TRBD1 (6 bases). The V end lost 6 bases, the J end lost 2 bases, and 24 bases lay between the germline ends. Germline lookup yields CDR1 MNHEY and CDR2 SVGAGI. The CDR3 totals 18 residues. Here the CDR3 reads CASSYLLASRGNTDTQYF. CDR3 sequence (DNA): TGTGCCAGCAGCTACCTGCTGGCTAGCAGGGGTAACACAGATACGCAGTATTTT.

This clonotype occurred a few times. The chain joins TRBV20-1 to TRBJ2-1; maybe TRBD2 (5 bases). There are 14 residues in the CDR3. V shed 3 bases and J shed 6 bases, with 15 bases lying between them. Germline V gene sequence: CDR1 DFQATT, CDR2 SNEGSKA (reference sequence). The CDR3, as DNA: TGCAGTGCTAGGCGCGGTGGGAGAGGCAATGAGCAGTTCTTC. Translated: CSARRGGRGNEQFF.

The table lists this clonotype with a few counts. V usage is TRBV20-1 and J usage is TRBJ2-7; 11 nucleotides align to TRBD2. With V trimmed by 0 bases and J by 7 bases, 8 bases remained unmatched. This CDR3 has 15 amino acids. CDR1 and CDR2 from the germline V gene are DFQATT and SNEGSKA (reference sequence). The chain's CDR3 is CSARERVAGGNEQYF. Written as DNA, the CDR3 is TGCAGTGCTAGAGAGAGGGTAGCGGGGGGGAATGAGCAGTACTTC.

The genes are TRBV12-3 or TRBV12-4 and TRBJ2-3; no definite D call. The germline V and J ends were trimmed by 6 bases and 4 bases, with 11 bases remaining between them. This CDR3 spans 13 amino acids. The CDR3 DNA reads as TGTGCCAGCAGCCCCGTCCGGGCAGATACGCAGTATTTT. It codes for CASSPVRADTQYF.

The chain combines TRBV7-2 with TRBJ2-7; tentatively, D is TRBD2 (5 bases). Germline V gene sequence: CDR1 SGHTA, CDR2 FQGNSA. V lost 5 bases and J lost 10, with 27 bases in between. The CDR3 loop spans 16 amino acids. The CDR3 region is CASSQSPLTKLEAQYF. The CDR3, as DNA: TGTGCCAGCAGCCAATCCCCATTAACGAAGTTGGAGGCCCAGTACTTC. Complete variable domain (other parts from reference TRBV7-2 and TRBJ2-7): GAGVSQSPSNKVTEKGKDVELRCDPISGHTALYWYRQSLGQGLEFLIYFQGNSAPDKSGLPSDRFSAERTGGSVSTLTIQRTQQEDSAVYLCASSQSPLTKLEAQYFGPGTRLTVT.

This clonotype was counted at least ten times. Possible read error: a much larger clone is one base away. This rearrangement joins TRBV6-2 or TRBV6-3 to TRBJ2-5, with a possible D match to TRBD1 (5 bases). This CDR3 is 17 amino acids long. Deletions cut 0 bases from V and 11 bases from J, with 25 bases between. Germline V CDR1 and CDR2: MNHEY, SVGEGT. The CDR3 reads CASSYSPRSRTSNEQYF. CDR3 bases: TGTGCCAGCAGTTACTCTCCAAGGTCCCGGACATCCAATGAGCAGTACTTC.

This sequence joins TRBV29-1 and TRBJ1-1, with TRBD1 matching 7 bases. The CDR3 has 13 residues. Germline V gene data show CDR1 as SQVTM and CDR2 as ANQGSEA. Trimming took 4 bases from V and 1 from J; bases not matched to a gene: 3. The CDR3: CSVANRGNTEAFF. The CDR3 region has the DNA TGCAGCGTTGCGAACAGGGGGAACACTGAAGCTTTCTTT.